This T cell receptor beta chain was sequenced during a study of shared clonotypes between healthy human individuals. CDR3 length: 15 amino acids. The V gene lost 2 bases and the J gene lost 3 bases, with 13 bases spanning the gap. The germline gives CDR1 KGHSH, CDR2 LQKENI. The table came from immunoSEQ multiplex PCR; TCRdb's copy has only in-frame clones and leaves some out. This sample carries approximately 980,000 clones, around 80% of them seen once, and the ten largest clones take approximately 1.5%. Of note for this clone: Its target is not known.

Study-level results: Sharing across four donors was highest in naive CD4 (approximately 5%) and lowest in memory CD8 (0.4%).

The study enrolled healthy HIV-negative adults without recent acute infections or vaccinations as donors. This clonotype was obtained from a man between 18 and 35 years old in good health. Sequencing was carried out using memory CD4+ T cells sorted from blood. Subset defined: CD45RA-negative fraction. The gene calls are TRBV18 and TRBJ1-2, with D unclear. As DNA, the CDR3 is TGTGCCAGCTCACCAACGGAAGCGGGATACTATGGCTACACCTTC. Translating it yields CASSPTEAGYYGYTF.